Sequencing of this T cell receptor (beta chain) was carried out in a study of blood T cell repertoires in COVID-19. Study background: Samples taken during acute and convalescent COVID-19 were collected in the United States, Italy and Spain. From T cells, B-cell-depleted T cells, or PBMCs came the material, which was cDNA or gDNA.

The assay was immunoSEQ multiplex PCR, and TCRdb's table has in-frame clones only and misses some. This sample has roughly 95,000 clones; about 93% occur once, and the top ten carry roughly 4%. The sequenced sample consisted of peripheral blood. This TCR was sampled from a woman between 45 and 65 years old in a cohort sampled during active COVID-19.

The DNA of the CDR3 is TGTGCCAGCAGTGGGGAGCGGGACAGGGCCAAACTAAGGGATGAGCAGTTCTTC. It translates to CASSGERDRAKLRDEQFF. The V call is TRBV2, the J call TRBJ2-1; 9 bases align to TRBD1. Germline trimming cut 4 bases from V and 8 bases from J; bases unmatched to any gene: 18. The germline V gene encodes CDR1 SNHLY and CDR2 FYNNEI. The CDR3 contains 18 residues.